This T cell receptor beta chain was captured in a study of T cell repertoires in cytomegalovirus infection. Looking at the study overall: Shared public TCR beta signatures pointed to both CMV infection and a matching HLA type.

One entry per CDR3 protein results from TCRdb running MiXCR on the reads. This table holds about 320,000 distinct CDR3 sequences, 9.5% found once. The germline V and J ends were trimmed by 5 bases and 11 bases, with 23 bases remaining between them. The CDR3 extends over 15 amino acids. Germline values: CDR1 SGHTA, CDR2 FQGNSA. The study, taken as a whole, reports: Clonotype analysis showed dominance of the ex vivo response by HLA-C-restricted CMV-specific TCR beta clonotypes. The study identified carriers of CMV plus the relevant HLA from cumulative public TCR beta family frequency.

This clonotype appeared many times. Its antigen remains unidentified. Input material: PBMCs. The receptor was derived from a human donor in good health (CMV status not recorded). Some clones in this sample may be carry-over from other donors' samples. The V gene is TRBV7-2, the J gene TRBJ2-3; D is unclear. CDR3 in DNA: TGTGCCAGCAGCCCGAACCCCGTCACGGCCCATGAGCAGTATTTT. Amino acid sequence: CASSPNPVTAHEQYF.